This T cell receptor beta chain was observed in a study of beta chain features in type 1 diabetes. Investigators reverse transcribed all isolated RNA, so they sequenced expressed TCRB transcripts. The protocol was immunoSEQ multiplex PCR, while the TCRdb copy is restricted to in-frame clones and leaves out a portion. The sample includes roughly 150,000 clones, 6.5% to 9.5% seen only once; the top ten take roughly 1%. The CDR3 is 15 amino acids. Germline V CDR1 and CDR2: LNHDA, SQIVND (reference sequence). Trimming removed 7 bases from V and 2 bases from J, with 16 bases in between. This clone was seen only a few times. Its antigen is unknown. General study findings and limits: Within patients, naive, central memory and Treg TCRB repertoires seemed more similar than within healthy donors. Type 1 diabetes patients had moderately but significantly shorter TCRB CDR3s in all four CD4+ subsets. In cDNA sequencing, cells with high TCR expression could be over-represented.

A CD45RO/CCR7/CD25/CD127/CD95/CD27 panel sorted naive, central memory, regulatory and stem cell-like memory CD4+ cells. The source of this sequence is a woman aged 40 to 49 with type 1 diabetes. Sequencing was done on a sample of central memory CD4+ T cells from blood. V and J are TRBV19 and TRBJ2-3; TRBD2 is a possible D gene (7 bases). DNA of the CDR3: TGTGCCAGTACCCCGAGGGGGAGGGCCACAGATACGCAGTATTTT. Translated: CASTPRGRATDTQYF.